This TCR beta chain was observed in a study of shared clonotypes between healthy human individuals. Study findings and constraints: Naive subsets generally had larger estimated richness than memory subsets.

Remarks on this clone: Its specificity is not known.

Naive CD8 cells lacked CD45RO and underwent positive selection for CCR7, leaving out terminally differentiated effector memory CD45RA+ cells. The CDR3 is made up of 15 amino acids. CDR1 MGHRA and CDR2 YSYEKL come from the germline V gene. Trimming took 3 bases from V and 8 from J; bases not matched to a gene: 9. Assay: immunoSEQ multiplex PCR; the TCRdb copy retains only in-frame clones and omits some. The sample has around 1,900,000 clones, roughly 95% seen once. The chain joins TRBV4-1 to TRBJ2-4, with 8 bases that match TRBD1. The clonotype was recovered from a man aged 18 to 29 in good health. Some clones in this sample may be carry-over from other donors' samples. The sample was naive CD8+ T cells from PBMCs. The CDR3 spells CASSQKTGGLDIQYF. CDR3 DNA sequence: TGCGCCAGCAGCCAGAAAACAGGGGGTCTGGACATTCAGTACTTC.